Presented here are 27 T cell receptor beta chains from one specimen sequenced in a study of technical replicates of blood from a few donors. Sequenced by immunoSEQ multiplex PCR; TCRdb stores in-frame clones only, minus some. This table holds about 80,000 clones, about 88% found once. The material sequenced was T cells isolated from PBMCs. Receptors were obtained from a human donor in good health.

J is TRBJ2-1 and V is TRBV5-1; D gene unclear. Germline assignment: CDR1 SGHRS and CDR2 YFSETQ. The V and J ends lost 4 bases and 3 bases respectively, with 8 bases between them. The CDR3 sequence is 13 residues long. This CDR3 is CASSPDNYNEQFF. In DNA, the CDR3 is TGCGCCAGCAGCCCAGACAACTACAATGAGCAGTTCTTC.

V is TRBV5-4 and J is TRBJ2-3; 11 bases fit TRBD2. CDR3 length equals 16 residues. V gave up 3 bases and J gave up 7 bases; unmatched junction bases: 10. Germline loops: CDR1 SGHNT, CDR2 YYREEE (reference sequence). In DNA form, the CDR3 reads TGTGCCAGCAGCTCACCGGGACTAGCGGTCCCCCATACGCAGTATTTT. Its translation is CASSSPGLAVPHTQYF.

V and J are TRBV14 and TRBJ2-7; 7 positions agree with TRBD2. CDR1 SGHDN and CDR2 FVKESK come from the germline V gene. The CDR3 contains 14 residues. Trimming took 1 base from V and 3 from J; bases not matched to a gene: 3. CDR3 loop: CASSQAGGYYEQYF. The CDR3 nucleotides are TGTGCCAGCAGCCAAGCGGGAGGTTACTACGAGCAGTACTTC.

The chain links TRBV13 to TRBJ2-7, with TRBD1 identical over 12 bases. Germline V gene data show CDR1 as PRHDT and CDR2 as FYEKMQ (reference sequence). V lost 3 bases to trimming and J lost 4 bases; unmatched junction nucleotides: 7. The CDR3 length is 16 residues. In nucleotides, the CDR3 is TGTGCCAGCAGCTTCACCGGGACAGGGGGCTTTTACGAGCAGTACTTC. Translated: CASSFTGTGGFYEQYF.

J is TRBJ1-4 and V is TRBV18; 8 bases are shared with TRBD1. Per the germline V gene, CDR1 is KGHSH and CDR2 is LQKENI. The CDR3 sequence is 18 residues long. Trimming at V came to 3 bases and at J to 4 bases, leaving 13 bases not matched to a gene. The CDR3 DNA reads TGTGCCAGCTCACCTTATCCCCCCAGACAGGGGAGTAATGAAAAACTGTTTTTT. Protein sequence: CASSPYPPRQGSNEKLFF. The entire variable domain, with the rest obtained from reference TRBV18 and TRBJ1-4, is as follows: NAGVMQNPRHLVRRRGQEARLRCSPMKGHSHVYWYRQLPEEGLKFMVYLQKENIIDESGMPKERFSAEFPKEGPSILRIQQVVRGDSAAYFCASSPYPPRQGSNEKLFFGSGTQLSVL.

The chain recombines TRBV9 with TRBJ1-3, with a tentative D call TRBD1 (5 bases). The V gene's germline CDR1 is SGDLS and CDR2 YYNGEE. Between the trimmed V and J ends, which lost 0 bases and 3 bases, there was a span of 16 bases. This CDR3 contains 17 residues. CDR3 DNA: TGTGCCAGCAGCGTAGATCTTGGGGGGTTCTTTGGAAACACCATATATTTT. Amino acid sequence: CASSVDLGGFFGNTIYF.

The V gene is TRBV5-4, the J gene TRBJ2-1, with D possibly TRBD2 on 6 matching bases. The V and J ends lost 0 bases and 5 bases respectively, with 21 bases between them. CDR1 and CDR2 from the germline V gene are SGHNT and YYREEE (reference sequence). This CDR3 has 18 amino acids. The CDR3 here is CASSLVNLSGRVDNEQFF. CDR3 nucleotide sequence: TGTGCCAGCAGCTTGGTTAATTTGAGCGGGCGGGTGGACAATGAGCAGTTCTTC.

The chain recombines TRBV11-3 with TRBJ2-7; 9 bases agree with TRBD2. The germline gives CDR1 SGHNT, CDR2 YENEEA. The J segment lost 4 bases and the V segment lost 2 bases, leaving 9 bases of the junction unmatched. CDR3 length: 16 residues. The CDR3 protein is CASSLIPAGGLYEQYF. In DNA form, the CDR3 reads TGTGCCAGCAGCTTAATTCCAGCGGGAGGACTTTACGAGCAGTACTTC.

This clone was detected only a few times. The chain employs TRBV2 and TRBJ1-2; 8 bases agree with TRBD1. The CDR3 consists of 15 residues. CDR1 is SNHLY and CDR2 is FYNNEI in the germline V gene. V gave up 6 bases and J gave up 4 bases; unmatched junction bases: 10. In DNA form, the CDR3 reads TGTGCCAGCAGATCTCAGGGGGCCTTATCCTATGGCTACACCTTC. Amino acid sequence: CASRSQGALSYGYTF.

This chain connects TRBV7-9 to TRBJ1-2; 9 bases align to TRBD1. CDR3 length: 15 amino acids. Germline V lookup: CDR1 SEHNR, CDR2 FQNEAQ (reference sequence). With V trimmed by 3 bases and J by 8 bases, 10 bases remained unmatched. The CDR3 region is CASSFVLGQGSGYTF. The CDR3 nucleotides read TGTGCCAGCAGCTTCGTGCTAGGACAGGGGAGCGGCTACACCTTC. The entire variable domain, with the rest obtained from reference TRBV7-9 and TRBJ1-2, is as follows: DTGVSQNPRHKITKRGQNVTFRCDPISEHNRLYWYRQTLGQGPEFLTYFQNEAQLEKSRLLSDRFSAERPKGSFSTLEIQRTEQGDSAMYLCASSFVLGQGSGYTFGSGTRLTVV.

The count of this clone is one. The V gene is TRBV5-1, the J gene TRBJ2-7; tentative D call: TRBD1 (6 bases). This CDR3 is built from 14 residues. Between the trimmed V and J ends, which lost 4 bases and 2 bases, there was a span of 13 bases. Looked up from germline, CDR1 is SGHRS and CDR2 is YFSETQ. The DNA of the CDR3 is TGCGCCAGCAGCACCAGGGGAATCCCCTACGAGCAGTACTTC. Encoded protein: CASSTRGIPYEQYF.

The chain links TRBV7-9 to TRBJ2-5; possibly TRBD2 for D (5 bases). The ends were cut back, 3 bases at V and 4 bases at J, with 15 bases in the middle. The length of the CDR3 is 15 residues. In germline, CDR1 is SEHNR, CDR2 FQNEAQ (reference sequence). Written as DNA, the CDR3 is TGTGCCAGCAGCTTCTTCCGGCTAGCTCGAGAGACCCAGTACTTC. Translation gives CASSFFRLARETQYF.

The J gene is TRBJ2-3, the V gene TRBV27; 7 positions agree with TRBD2. The CDR3 is 13 residues long. With 10 bases clipped from V and 2 bases from J, the junction kept 6 bases outside the gene matches. CDR1 is MNHEY, CDR2 SMNVEV, per germline (reference sequence). The CDR3 DNA is TGTGCCACACAGCGGGGTTACACAGATACGCAGTATTTT. Translating gives CATQRGYTDTQYF.

The chain is built from TRBV2 and TRBJ2-7, with 9 positions matching TRBD2. This CDR3 comprises 14 residues. V trimming: 5 bases; J trimming: 0 bases; junction bases outside the gene matches: 2. Looked up from germline, CDR1 is SNHLY and CDR2 is FYNNEI. CDR3 loop: CASSFSGSSYEQYF. The CDR3 nucleotides read TGTGCCAGCAGTTTTAGCGGGAGCTCCTACGAGCAGTACTTC.

The V and J genes are TRBV5-4 and TRBJ2-2; TRBD2 aligns across 7 bases. J lost 1 base, V lost 2 bases, and 8 bases had no gene match. This CDR3 spans 17 amino acids. CDR1 and CDR2 from the germline V gene are SGHNT and YYREEE (reference sequence). CDR3 DNA: TGTGCCAGCAGCTTAGGGCTAGCGGCCTTGAACACCGGGGAGCTGTTTTTT. Translating it yields CASSLGLAALNTGELFF.

This chain connects TRBV2 to TRBJ2-7; 7 bases are shared with TRBD1. V shed 3 bases, J shed 2 bases, and the junction held 1 base outside the gene matches. Germline loops: CDR1 SNHLY, CDR2 FYNNEI. This CDR3 region has 13 residues. Written as DNA, the CDR3 is TGTGCCAGCAGTGATACAGGGGCCTACGAGCAGTACTTC. Translating it yields CASSDTGAYEQYF.

This clone is a singleton in its sample. The chain recombines TRBV4-1 with TRBJ2-7; TRBD1 matches 9 bases. Germline CDR1 and CDR2: MGHRA and YSYEKL. The CDR3 has 15 residues. J lost 4 bases, V lost 4 bases, and 8 bases had no gene match. Here the CDR3 reads CASSLSGTGPYEQYF. The CDR3, as DNA: TGCGCCAGCAGCCTATCCGGGACAGGGCCGTACGAGCAGTACTTC.

The chain employs TRBV30 and TRBJ2-7, with TRBD2 matching 8 bases. The germline gives CDR1 GTSNPN, CDR2 SVGIG (reference sequence). V shed 7 bases, J shed 6 bases, and the junction held 8 bases outside the gene matches. This CDR3 contains 12 residues. CDR3 DNA sequence: TGTGCCTCCGATTCCGGGAGGGTCGAGCAGTACTTC. Its translation is CASDSGRVEQYF.

The chain carries TRBV29-1 and TRBJ1-2, with a possible D match to TRBD1 (5 bases). The CDR3 spans 15 residues. Germline lookup yields CDR1 SQVTM and CDR2 ANQGSEA. Trimming took 8 bases from V and 0 from J, leaving 19 bases between them. Written as DNA, the CDR3 is TGCAGCTTTGTGGGCCCCCAGGGCGCTAACTATGGCTACACCTTC. It translates to CSFVGPQGANYGYTF.

The gene calls are TRBV6-5 and TRBJ2-2; D is unresolved. V lost 8 bases, J lost 6 bases, and 13 bases lay in between. CDR3 length equals 13 residues. Per the germline V gene, CDR1 is MNHEY and CDR2 is SVGAGI. CDR3 amino acids: CASSFNPAGELFF. The CDR3 nucleotides read TGTGCCAGCTCCTTTAATCCGGCCGGGGAGCTGTTTTTT.

This rearrangement joins TRBV19 to TRBJ1-3, with no clear D. The CDR3 has 14 amino acids. Germline-derived CDR1 and CDR2 are LNHDA and SQIVND (reference sequence). V was cut by 3 bases and J by 4 bases, with 10 bases left in between. As DNA, the CDR3 is TGTGCCAGTAGTATGGGAGAGGACGGAAACACCATATATTTT. Translating it yields CASSMGEDGNTIYF.

The V gene is TRBV30, the J gene TRBJ2-4; 7 nucleotides agree with TRBD1. Germline V gives CDR1 GTSNPN, CDR2 SVGIG (reference sequence). The CDR3 contains 16 residues. J lost 6 bases, V lost 2 bases, and 13 bases had no gene match. CDR3 in amino acids: CAWSLTGELIGNIQYF. For the CDR3, the DNA is TGTGCCTGGAGTTTAACAGGGGAATTAATAGGAAACATTCAGTACTTC.

This clone was seen a single time. The chain recombines TRBV14 with TRBJ2-1, with D unclear. Trimming shortened V by 5 bases and J by 0 bases, and 11 bases separated the two germline ends. This CDR3 has 15 residues. Germline V gene sequence: CDR1 SGHDN, CDR2 FVKESK. The CDR3 nucleotides are TGTGCCAGCAGCTTGGGCAGTCTCTCCTACAATGAGCAGTTCTTC. Protein: CASSLGSLSYNEQFF.

The chain has TRBV27 and TRBJ1-2, with D hard to call. The CDR3 sequence is 15 residues long. Germline V lookup: CDR1 MNHEY, CDR2 SMNVEV (reference sequence). V gave up 6 bases and J gave up 0 bases, with 14 bases separating them. Written as DNA, the CDR3 is TGTGCCAGCAGAGTTAATAGGCTAGCTAACTATGGCTACACCTTC. The encoded protein is CASRVNRLANYGYTF.

The chain links TRBV4-3 to TRBJ2-6, with TRBD1 matching over 8 bases. CDR1 and CDR2 (germline): LGHNA, YSLEER. This CDR3 has 17 amino acids. Trimming took 0 bases from V and 2 from J; bases not matched to a gene: 3. The CDR3: CASSQEGTGTGANVLTF. In DNA, the CDR3 is TGCGCCAGCAGCCAAGAAGGGACAGGCACTGGGGCCAACGTCCTGACTTTC.

This clone was detected once. The J gene is TRBJ2-1, the V gene TRBV11-2; weak D call: TRBD2 (5 bases). V was pared by 0 bases and J by 5 bases, with 8 bases between. This CDR3 spans 14 amino acids. The germline V gene encodes CDR1 SGHAT and CDR2 FQNNGV. CDR3 residues: CASSLDPGDNEQFF. The CDR3 region has the DNA TGTGCCAGCAGCTTAGATCCCGGGGACAATGAGCAGTTCTTC.

This sequence joins TRBV9 and TRBJ2-3, with unresolved D. CDR1 is SGDLS, CDR2 YYNGEE, per germline. V was cut by 0 bases and J by 6 bases, with 5 bases left in between. The CDR3 has 12 amino acids. The CDR3: CASSVGRDTQYF. Here the CDR3 DNA reads TGTGCCAGCAGCGTAGGGCGGGATACGCAGTATTTT.